This T cell receptor (beta chain) is from a study of T cells in Graves' hyperthyroidism and ophthalmopathy. Based on clinical symptoms, serum thyroxine and TRAb, thyroid ultrasound and orbital computed tomography, diagnoses were reached. The CDR3 extends over 14 amino acids. The germline CDR1 and CDR2 sequences are DFQATT and SNEGSKA (reference sequence). The V end was cut by 2 bases, the J end by 0 bases, with 8 bases between. TCR beta CDR3 regions were amplified from RNA. A set of HTBI primers served as the primers for a first-round RT-PCR of the TCR CDR3. TCRdb ran MiXCR on the multiplex PCR reads and lists one entry per CDR3 protein. This sample has about 560,000 distinct CDR3 sequences, with roughly 15% found just once.

The TCR sequence derives from a woman aged 40 to 49 with Graves' hyperthyroidism. The chain combines TRBV20-1 with TRBJ2-1; the D is unclear. Sequenced material: blood. The CDR3 DNA sequence: TGCAGTGCTAGATCTGAGAGCTCCTACAATGAGCAGTTCTTC. It specifies CSARSESSYNEQFF.